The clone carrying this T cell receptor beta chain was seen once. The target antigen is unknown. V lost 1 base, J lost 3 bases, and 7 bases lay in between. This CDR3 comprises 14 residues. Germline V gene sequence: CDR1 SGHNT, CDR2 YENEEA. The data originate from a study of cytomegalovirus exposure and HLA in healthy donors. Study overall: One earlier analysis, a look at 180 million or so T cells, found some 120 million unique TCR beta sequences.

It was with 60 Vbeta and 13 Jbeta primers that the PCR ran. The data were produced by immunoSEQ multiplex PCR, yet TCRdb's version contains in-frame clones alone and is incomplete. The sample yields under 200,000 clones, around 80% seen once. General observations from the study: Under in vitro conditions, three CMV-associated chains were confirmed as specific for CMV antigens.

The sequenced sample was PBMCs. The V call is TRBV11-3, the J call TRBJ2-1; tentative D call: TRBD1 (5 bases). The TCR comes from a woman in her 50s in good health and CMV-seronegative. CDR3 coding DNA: TGTGCCAGCAGCTTAGGGGGCAGCTACAATGAGCAGTTCTTC. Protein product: CASSLGGSYNEQFF.